This TCR beta chain was identified during a study of OX40 agonist ivuxolimab in advanced cancers. Regarding the study as a whole: The 0.1-3.0 mg/kg partial responders had among the lowest clonal expansion. Also showing low normalized T-cell clonal expansion were some of the nonresponders. There was clonal expansion of CD4+ and CD8+ blood T cells by week 6 at 0.1 to 3.0 mg/kg.

This clone was found a few times. What it binds is unknown. Clones were read by immunoSEQ multiplex PCR, and TCRdb kept only the in-frame ones, dropping some. The sample consists of roughly 57,000 clones, 80% to 90% of them appearing once. V dropped 1 base and J dropped 1 base, with 4 bases sitting between them. Germline loops: CDR1 MNHEY, CDR2 SMNVEV (reference sequence). CDR3 size: 14 residues. Patients were ineligible given autoimmune disease history or systemic immunosuppression. The receptor's source is an adult with an advanced solid tumor such as melanoma, head and neck, liver or kidney cancer. The source material was CD4+ or CD8+ T cells sorted from blood, sampled in a trial of the OX40 agonist ivuxolimab. V and J are TRBV27 and TRBJ2-2; unclear D gene. CDR3 loop: CASSLYRNTGELFF. The CDR3 DNA sequence: TGTGCCAGCAGTTTATATAGGAACACCGGGGAGCTGTTTTTT.